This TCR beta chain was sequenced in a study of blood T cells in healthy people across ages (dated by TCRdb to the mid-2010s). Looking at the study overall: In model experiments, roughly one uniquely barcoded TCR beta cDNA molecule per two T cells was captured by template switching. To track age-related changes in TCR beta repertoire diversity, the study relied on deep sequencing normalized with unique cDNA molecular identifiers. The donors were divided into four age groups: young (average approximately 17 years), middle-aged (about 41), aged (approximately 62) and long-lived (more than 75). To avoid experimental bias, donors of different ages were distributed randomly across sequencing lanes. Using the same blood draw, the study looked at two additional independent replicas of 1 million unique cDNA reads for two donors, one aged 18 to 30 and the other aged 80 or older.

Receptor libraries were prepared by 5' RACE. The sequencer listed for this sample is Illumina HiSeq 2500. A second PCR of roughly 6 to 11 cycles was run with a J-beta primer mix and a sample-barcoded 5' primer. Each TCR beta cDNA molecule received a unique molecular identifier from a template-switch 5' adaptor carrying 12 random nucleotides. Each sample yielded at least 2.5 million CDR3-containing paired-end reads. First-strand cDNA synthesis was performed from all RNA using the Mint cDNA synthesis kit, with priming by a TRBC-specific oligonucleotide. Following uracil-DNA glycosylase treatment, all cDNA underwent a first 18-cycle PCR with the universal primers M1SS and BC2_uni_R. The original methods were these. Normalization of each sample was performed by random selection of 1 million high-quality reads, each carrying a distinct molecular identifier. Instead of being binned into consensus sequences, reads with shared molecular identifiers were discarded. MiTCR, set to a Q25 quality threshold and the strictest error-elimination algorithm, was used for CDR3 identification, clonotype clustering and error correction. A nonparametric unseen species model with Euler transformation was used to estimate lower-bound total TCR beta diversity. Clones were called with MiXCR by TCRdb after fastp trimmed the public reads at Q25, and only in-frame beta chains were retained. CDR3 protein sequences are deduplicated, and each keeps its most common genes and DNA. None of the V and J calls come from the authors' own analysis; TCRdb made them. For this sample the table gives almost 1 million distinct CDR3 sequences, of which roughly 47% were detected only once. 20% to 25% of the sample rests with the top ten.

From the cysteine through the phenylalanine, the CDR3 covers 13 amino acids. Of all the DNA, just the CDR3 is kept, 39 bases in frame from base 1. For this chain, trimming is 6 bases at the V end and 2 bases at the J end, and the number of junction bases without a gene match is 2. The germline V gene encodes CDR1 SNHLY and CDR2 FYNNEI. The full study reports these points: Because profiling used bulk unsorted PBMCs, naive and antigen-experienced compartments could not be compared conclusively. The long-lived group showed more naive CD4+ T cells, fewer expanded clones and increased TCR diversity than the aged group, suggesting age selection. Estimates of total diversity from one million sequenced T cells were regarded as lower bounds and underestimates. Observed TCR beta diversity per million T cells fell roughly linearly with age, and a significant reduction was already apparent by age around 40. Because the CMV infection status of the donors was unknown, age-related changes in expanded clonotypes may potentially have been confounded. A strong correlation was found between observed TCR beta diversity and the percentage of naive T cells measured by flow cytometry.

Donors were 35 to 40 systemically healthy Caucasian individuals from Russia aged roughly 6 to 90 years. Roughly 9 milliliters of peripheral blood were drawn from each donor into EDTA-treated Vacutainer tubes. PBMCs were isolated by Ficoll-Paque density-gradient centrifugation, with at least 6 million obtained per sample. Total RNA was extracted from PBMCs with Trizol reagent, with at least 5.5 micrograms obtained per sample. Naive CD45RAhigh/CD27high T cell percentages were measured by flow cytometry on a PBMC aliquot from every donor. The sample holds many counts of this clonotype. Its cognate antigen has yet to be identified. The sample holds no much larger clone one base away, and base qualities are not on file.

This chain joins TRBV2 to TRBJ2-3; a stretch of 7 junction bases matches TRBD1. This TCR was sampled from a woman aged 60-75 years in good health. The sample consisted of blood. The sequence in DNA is TGTGCCAGCAGAGGGGGCCTCACAGATACGCAGTATTTT. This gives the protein CASRGGLTDTQYF.